This T cell receptor beta chain was identified in a study of shared clonotypes between healthy human individuals (dated by TCRdb to 2020 to 2021). Regarding the complete study: The cohort included three men and a couple of women between 18 and 49 years of age. Per donor, three plates each were used for CD4 naive and CD4 memory, two for CD8 naive, and one for CD8 memory. To estimate repertoire size and how much clonotype sharing occurs between individuals, the study deeply sequenced the blood TCR repertoires of five healthy adults. Libraries were prepared and TCR repertoires were sequenced by different laboratories using diverse techniques, in order to increase sequencing depth and limit assay-specific biases. Between about 0.94 and 8.9 billion PBMCs per donor were obtained by leukapheresis.

The germline V gene specifies SNHLY as CDR1 and FYNNEI as CDR2. V lost 3 bases and J lost 1 base; the stretch between them is 10 bases long. The CDR3 covers 14 residues, taking in both the cysteine and the phenylalanine. This entry keeps only the CDR3 DNA: 42 bases, framed from base 1. Using the deep immunoSEQ assay, multiplex PCR amplified TCR CDR3 regions from genomic DNA. Extracted genomic DNA from each cell subset was spread evenly across all wells of several immunoSEQ 96-well plates, with each plate serving as a replicate. For sorted subsets, each replicate PCR was loaded with around 200 ng genomic DNA, equivalent to roughly 30,000 T cell genomes. The purified libraries were quantified using a Qubit 3.0 fluorometer, sized with a Bioanalyzer 2100, and then quantified again using the KAPA Library Quantification kit. Every immunoSEQ 96-well plate was sequenced on a dedicated single-read 150-cycle Illumina NextSeq 550 flow cell. Regarding the original processing steps: Because only junctional sequences without quality scores were contained in the immunoSEQ output, filtering matching that applied to full-length reads could not be performed. Sequences were annotated with PyIR, a Python wrapper for IgBLAST v1.9, and V/J genes and CDR3 were assigned using IMGT germline references. Reads were removed for weak V/J assignments (E-value above 1e-6), missing CDR3, stop codons, out-of-frame junctions, or ambiguous translated residues. V3J clonotypes were defined as sequences sharing the same inferred V gene, J gene, and CDR3 amino acid sequence. The percentage overlap between two repertoires was calculated by dividing the number of shared unique clonotypes by the size of the smaller repertoire. RTK rarefaction, the Chao1 estimator, and Recon v2.1 estimates of unobserved clonotypes were used to assess repertoire richness. For all TCRbeta clonotypes obtained by the gDNA method from four donors, generation probabilities were computed with OLGA. As stored in TCRdb, this immuneACCESS dataset retains in-frame rearrangements with V and J assigned. A fraction of the clones does not appear; measured against another copy, unresolved V genes explain less than half of the discrepancy, and the remainder lacks a known reason. From that table come the V and J calls and clone size; the DNA was used to work out D and trimming. For this sample there are some 2.1 million clones; 85% to 95% appear just once. 0.13% of the sample rests with the top ten.

On this clone itself: Its specific antigen is unknown. One base away there is no much larger clone; base qualities are not given.

Broad study findings and their caveats: Pairwise subsampling led to the expectation that sequencing depth would affect the degree of clonotype sharing among donors. Because the study included only a small number of donors, the genetic and exposure-history diversity represented was limited. Sharing across a handful of donors was observed for around 4.8% of naive CD4, 3.5% of naive CD8, about 2.3% of memory CD4, and roughly 0.43% of memory CD8 clonotypes. Only blood was sampled, and tissue TCR repertoires likely differ from those in blood. Rarefaction of sorted-subset datasets indicated incomplete sequencing despite the large sequencing depth. Compared with non-shared clonotypes, clonotypes shared by all four sorted-subset donors had higher generation probabilities. Estimated clonotype richness was generally larger for naive than for memory subsets.

Healthy HIV-negative adults with no recently reported acute infections or vaccinations were included as donors. Every donor was a Caucasian adult living in Nashville, Tennessee, USA. CD4+ T cells were enriched by magnetic negative selection; naive cells were then positively selected on CD45RA, and the negative fraction formed the memory subset. Blood was obtained by leukapheresis, after which PBMCs were separated by Ficoll-Histopaque density gradient centrifugation and cryopreserved in liquid nitrogen vapor phase. Analytical flow cytometry was used to check the purity and quantity of each magnetically sorted T cell population. From each sorted fraction, genomic DNA was isolated and quantified by UV absorbance on a Nanodrop 2000c.

Input material: naive CD4+ T cells sorted from blood. According to the study, the label for this sample's cell subset or site signals: CD45RA+ positively selected. This sequence originates from a young man in good health. The chain was built from TRBV2 and TRBJ2-7; the D gene is perhaps TRBD2, on 5 matching bases. The sequenced DNA is TGTGCCAGCAGTGACGGGATTAGTTCCTACGAGCAGTACTTC. The resulting protein is CASSDGISSYEQYF.